Listed below are T cell receptor beta chains from one sample, sequenced in a study of blood T cell repertoires in COVID-19. Repertoires were generated with immunoSEQ multiplex PCR, while TCRdb's copy carries only in-frame clones and drops some. In the table there are 150,000 or so clones, almost 90% of which are singletons. Input material: peripheral blood. These receptors originate from a woman in her sixties with acute or convalescent COVID-19. The CDR3 runs from the conserved cysteine through the conserved F or W. Fields, in order: D gene, J gene, clone size, V gene, CDR3 DNA, CDR3 protein. D genes are given only for firm matches. The size of a clone is reported for some rows only, either as once, few or many, or as a class for expanded clones.

. TRBJ1-1 many TRBV27 TGTGCCAGCAAGCACCCACCGGGGGTCCGGGAAGCTTTCTTT CASKHPPGVREAFF
TRBD2 TRBJ2-1 . TRBV7-3 TGTGCCAGCAGCTTAAATGGGGGACTAGCGGGTAATGAGCAGTTCTTC CASSLNGGLAGNEQFF
. TRBJ1-1 . TRBV9 TGTGCCAGCAGCACCCAGATGAACACTGAAGCTTTCTTT CASSTQMNTEAFF
. TRBJ2-1 . TRBV11-3 TGTGCCAGCAGCTTTGGGGGCAATTCGCTGAATGAGCAGTTCTTC CASSFGGNSLNEQFF
. TRBJ1-1 . TRBV10-3 TGTGCCATCAGTGAGAATAAAGAGGGTGAAGCTTTCTTT CAISENKEGEAFF
. TRBJ1-2 . TRBV4-3 TGCGCCAGCAGCCCGGGTACTAACTATGGCTACACCTTC CASSPGTNYGYTF
. TRBJ1-5 few TRBV19 TGTGCCAGTATTTCTGGACTCAATCAGCCCCAGCATTTT CASISGLNQPQHF
. TRBJ1-4 few TRBV4-1 TGCGCCAGCAGCCGAGCGGGCTGGGCAGCGGGGGAAAAACTGTTTTTT CASSRAGWAAGEKLFF
TRBD1 TRBJ1-6 . TRBV4-3 TGCGCCAGCAGCCAAGAGCGGACAGGGGGCGATTCACCCCTCCACTTT CASSQERTGGDSPLHF
TRBD1 TRBJ1-1 once TRBV5-1 TGCGCCAGCAGCTTGCAGGGACAGGGGACTGAAGCTTTCTTT CASSLQGQGTEAFF
. TRBJ2-1 . TRBV10-3 TGTGCCATCCATGGACAGACTAACAATGAGCAGTTCTTC CAIHGQTNNEQFF
. TRBJ1-1 . TRBV30 TGTGCCTGGAGTGAGAACAGGGTCACTGAAGCTTTCTTT CAWSENRVTEAFF
TRBD2 TRBJ2-3 . TRBV7-9 TGTGCCAGCAGCTTAATGAGGACTAGTAGCACAGATACGCAGTATTTT CASSLMRTSSTDTQYF
TRBD2 TRBJ2-7 . TRBV30 TGTGCCTGGATCTCCGGCTCCGGGAGATCAAGCGGGGGGGCTAACGAGCAGTACTTC CAWISGSGRSSGGANEQYF
. TRBJ1-6 . TRBV6-1 TGTGCCAGCAGTGAAAGACGGGGATTGGGGGGTGATAATTCACCCCTCCACTTT CASSERRGLGGDNSPLHF
. TRBJ1-6 . TRBV25-1 TGTGCCAGCAGTGAGGGGGGATATAATTCACCCCTCCACTTT CASSEGGYNSPLHF
TRBD2 TRBJ2-1 . TRBV3-1/TRBV3-2 TGTGCCAGCAGCCAATCGTCCGGGACTAGCGGGGGGAAGGCGTTCTTC CASSQSSGTSGGKAFF
TRBD1 TRBJ1-2 once TRBV14 TGTGCCAGCAGCCTGCAGGGGGTAGTTAACTATGGCTACACCTTC CASSLQGVVNYGYTF
. TRBJ1-4 . TRBV29-1 TGCAGCGTTGGGGCCGGGGTTGATGAAAAACTGTTTTTT CSVGAGVDEKLFF
TRBD1 TRBJ2-7 . TRBV9 TGTGCCAGCAGCGTAGGGGACAGGGCCTCCTACGAGCAGTACTTC CASSVGDRASYEQYF
. TRBJ2-1 . TRBV7-2 TGTGCCAGCAGCTTGATAACACCGCAGTTCTTC CASSLITPQFF
. TRBJ2-2 . TRBV28 TGTGCCAGCAGTGCGACAGCGAACACCGGGGAGCTGTTTTTT CASSATANTGELFF
TRBD1 TRBJ2-7 . TRBV9 TGTGCCAGCAGCGTAGGAGGGGGCCAGTACGAGCAGTACTTC CASSVGGGQYEQYF
TRBD2 TRBJ2-5 . TRBV4-3 TGCGCCAGCAGCCAAGATCGGAGACTCGGGAGGGAGACCCAGTACTTC CASSQDRRLGRETQYF
. TRBJ1-1 . TRBV12-3/TRBV12-4 TGTGCCAGCAGTTTAGGCCTGAGCACTGAAGCTTTCTTT CASSLGLSTEAFF
. TRBJ1-1 . TRBV7-7 TGTGCTAGCAGCTTAGACCTGGCCACTGAAGCTTTCTTT CASSLDLATEAFF
TRBD1 TRBJ1-1 . TRBV28 TGTGCCAGCCGCCGACAGGGTCGCACTGCTGAAGCTTTCTTT CASRRQGRTAEAFF
TRBD1 TRBJ1-5 many TRBV5-5 TGTGCCAGCAGCCTGGCAGGGGGAGTTAATCAGCCCCAGCATTTT CASSLAGGVNQPQHF
. TRBJ1-1 . TRBV12-3/TRBV12-4 TGTGCCAGCAGTGCTGACTTCACTGAAGCTTTCTTT CASSADFTEAFF
TRBD1 TRBJ1-4 . TRBV5-1 TGCGCCAGCAGCCAACAGGGGGGTTACGAAAAACTGTTTTTT CASSQQGGYEKLFF
TRBD1 TRBJ1-2 . TRBV5-1 TGCGCCAGCAGCTTACAGGGGGCCCGATATGGCTACACCTTC CASSLQGARYGYTF
. TRBJ1-1 . TRBV13 TGTGCCAGCAGCTTAATCTCGGTGCTGAACACTGAAGCTTTCTTT CASSLISVLNTEAFF
TRBD1 TRBJ1-2 . TRBV19 TGTGCCAGTAGTAGTACAGGGGGCGCGAGCGGCTCCACCTTC CASSSTGGASGSTF
. TRBJ2-5 . TRBV5-1 TGCGCCAGCAGCTTTTTAGGGGGAGAGACCCAGTACTTC CASSFLGGETQYF
. TRBJ1-6 . TRBV5-1 TGCGCCAGCAGCTTGGACAGTAATAATTCACCCCTCCACTTT CASSLDSNNSPLHF
. TRBJ1-2 . TRBV29-1 TGCAGCGTTGGCCTCGGGGATGGCTACACCTTC CSVGLGDGYTF
. TRBJ1-2 . TRBV21-1 TGTGCCAGCAGCAACTGGGGGGACAGCACTAACTATGGCTACACCTTC CASSNWGDSTNYGYTF
TRBD1 TRBJ2-1 . TRBV6-1 TGTGCCAGCAGTGCCGGACAGGGGGCTCTCCGCGGTGAGCAGTTCTTC CASSAGQGALRGEQFF
TRBD1 TRBJ1-2 . TRBV14 TGTGCCAGCAGCCCAACAGGGGATGGCTACACCTTC CASSPTGDGYTF
. TRBJ2-2 . TRBV28 TGTGCCAGCAGCAGCGGTTCCGGGGAGCTGTTTTTT CASSSGSGELFF
. TRBJ2-3 . TRBV5-1 TGCGCCAGCAGCTTGGCTGGTGCAGGGGCGACAGATACGCAGTATTTT CASSLAGAGATDTQYF
. TRBJ2-6 . TRBV5-1 TGCGCCACCCACAGAGGGGACACGAGCTCTGGGGCCAACGTCCTGACTTTC CATHRGDTSSGANVLTF
. TRBJ1-3 . TRBV2 TGTGCCAGCAGTGGGTCAGGGTCTGGAAACACCATATATTTT CASSGSGSGNTIYF
. TRBJ2-7 . TRBV11-2 TGTGCCAGCAGCCCACGGGGGTTGGTGGCAGGCCTAACCTACGAGCAGTACTTC CASSPRGLVAGLTYEQYF
TRBD2 TRBJ2-7 . TRBV9 TGTGCCAGCAGCGTAGAGCGGGGGGAAGTGGGAGAGCAGTACTTC CASSVERGEVGEQYF
TRBD1 TRBJ1-3 . TRBV3-1/TRBV3-2 TGTGCCAGCAGCCTCTTTGCCGGGACAGCTCAATCCTCTGGAAACACCATATATTTT CASSLFAGTAQSSGNTIYF
TRBD1 TRBJ2-4 once TRBV7-9 TGTGCCAGCAGCTTAGTAGGGGGCGGCAAAAACATTCAGTACTTC CASSLVGGGKNIQYF
TRBD1 TRBJ1-5 . TRBV5-1 TGCGCCAGCAGCCCGGGGACAGTCAATCAGCCCCAGCATTTT CASSPGTVNQPQHF
TRBD1 TRBJ1-5 . TRBV6-5 TGTGCCAGCAGTACGGACAGGGTACATCAGCCCCAGCATTTT CASSTDRVHQPQHF
. TRBJ2-5 . TRBV7-2 TGTGCCAGCAGCTACAGGGTCCAAGAGACCCAGTACTTC CASSYRVQETQYF
. TRBJ1-1 . TRBV7-8 TGTGCCAGCAGCTTAGTAGAGTCACAGGGTGAAGCTTTCTTT CASSLVESQGEAFF
. TRBJ1-6 . TRBV2 TGTGCCAGCAGTGTTACAGGACAACTCTATAATTCACCCCTCCACTTT CASSVTGQLYNSPLHF
TRBD1 TRBJ1-2 . TRBV18 TGTGCCAGCTCACCCGGACAGGGGAGTGACTATGGCTACACCTTC CASSPGQGSDYGYTF
. TRBJ2-3 . TRBV5-1 TGCGCCAGCAGCTTGGAGGCCAGCCGGGTAGATACGCAGTATTTT CASSLEASRVDTQYF
TRBD1 TRBJ2-7 once TRBV5-1 TGCGCCAGCAGCTGGGACAGGGTCGGACGCTCCTACGAGCAGTACTTC CASSWDRVGRSYEQYF
. TRBJ2-3 . TRBV5-4 TGTGCCAGCAGCCACGGTACAGATACGCAGTATTTT CASSHGTDTQYF
. TRBJ1-1 . TRBV30 TGTGCCTGGAGTCTCCAGGCAGGGTTGAACACTGAAGCTTTCTTT CAWSLQAGLNTEAFF